This T cell receptor (beta chain) was sequenced for a study of somatic mutations in cytotoxic T cells in rheumatoid arthritis. TCRdb keeps only in-frame clones here, not all; method: immunoSEQ multiplex PCR. The sample holds approximately 19,000 clones, 60% to 85% seen once. Germline assignment: CDR1 SGHDN and CDR2 FVKESK. V was pared by 6 bases and J by 7 bases, with 16 bases between. This CDR3 has 14 amino acids. This rearrangement joins TRBV14 to TRBJ2-1, with D unclear. The sequencing input was CD8+ T cells sorted from blood. This clonotype originated in an adult with rheumatoid arthritis. The CDR3 region is CASSNVDQGNEQFF. CDR3 in DNA: TGTGCCAGCAGTAATGTGGATCAAGGTAATGAGCAGTTCTTC.